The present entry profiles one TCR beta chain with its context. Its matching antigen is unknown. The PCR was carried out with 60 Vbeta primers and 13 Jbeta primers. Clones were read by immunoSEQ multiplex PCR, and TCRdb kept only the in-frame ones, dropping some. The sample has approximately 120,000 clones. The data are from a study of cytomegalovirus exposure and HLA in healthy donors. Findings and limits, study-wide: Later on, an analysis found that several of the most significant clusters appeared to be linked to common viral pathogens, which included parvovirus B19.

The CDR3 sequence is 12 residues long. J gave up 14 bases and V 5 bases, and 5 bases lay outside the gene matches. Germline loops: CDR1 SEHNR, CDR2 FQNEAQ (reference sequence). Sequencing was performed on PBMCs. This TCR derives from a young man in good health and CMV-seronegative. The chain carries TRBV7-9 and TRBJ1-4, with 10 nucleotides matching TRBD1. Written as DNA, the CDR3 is TGTGCCAGCAGCGTTCTGGGACAGGGGCTGTTTTTT. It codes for CASSVLGQGLFF.